The T cell receptor beta chain described here comes from a study of T cells in localized non-small cell lung cancer. The V end was cut by 6 bases, the J end by 4 bases, with 12 bases between. The germline V gene has CDR1 SGHAT and CDR2 FQNNGV. The CDR3 contains 13 residues. TCRdb keeps only in-frame clones here, not all; method: immunoSEQ multiplex PCR. The profile shows about 25,000 clones, approximately 86% of them singletons. The receptor's source is a female donor older than 55 with stage I lung adenocarcinoma. This chain uses TRBV11-2 with TRBJ1-2, with unresolved D. The sequencing used peripheral blood, collected before any cancer treatment. CDR3 residues: CASSLQPTYGYTF. The CDR3 DNA is TGTGCCAGCAGTCTTCAGCCTACCTATGGCTACACCTTC.